This TCR beta chain was sequenced in a study of control samples from healthy donors and cancer patients. Using immunoSEQ multiplex PCR, the repertoire was profiled, and TCRdb retains in-frame clones only, with some absent. The sample has about 82,000 clones, about 94% seen once. This CDR3 has 12 amino acids. Germline V gives CDR1 MNHEY, CDR2 SVGEGT. V was trimmed by 1 base and J by 13 bases, leaving 11 bases between them. The genes are TRBV6-2 or TRBV6-3 and TRBJ2-1, with D uncertain. This clonotype was obtained from a woman between 18 and 29 years old in good health. The sequenced sample was blood. The CDR3 DNA sequence: TGTGCCAGCAGTTACTTAGGACCCTCCCAGTTCTTC. This encodes CASSYLGPSQFF.